Reported below is one T cell receptor beta chain. The antigen remains unidentified. The entry originates in a study of shared clonotypes between healthy human individuals. General study findings and limits: Memory subsets generally showed lower estimated richness than naive subsets.

Germline V gene lookup returns CDR1 LNHNV and CDR2 YYDKDF (reference sequence). Trimming cost V 8 bases and J 5 bases, with 19 bases left between them. The CDR3 runs to 15 residues. Deep-level settings were used for running the assay. The protocol was immunoSEQ multiplex PCR, while the TCRdb copy is restricted to in-frame clones and leaves out a portion. The repertoire holds approximately 600,000 clones, with roughly 96% as singletons. CD45RO-negative, CCR7-selected cells formed the naive CD8 fraction, which excluded terminally differentiated effector memory CD45RA+ cells. This chain joins TRBV15 and TRBJ1-3, with TRBD1 as a possible D gene (6 bases). The sequencing input was naive CD8+ T cells sorted from blood. The source is a young woman in good health. The CDR3 nucleotides read TGTGCCACCTCATCGGGCACAGGGTCGCGAAACACCATATATTTT. It translates to CATSSGTGSRNTIYF.